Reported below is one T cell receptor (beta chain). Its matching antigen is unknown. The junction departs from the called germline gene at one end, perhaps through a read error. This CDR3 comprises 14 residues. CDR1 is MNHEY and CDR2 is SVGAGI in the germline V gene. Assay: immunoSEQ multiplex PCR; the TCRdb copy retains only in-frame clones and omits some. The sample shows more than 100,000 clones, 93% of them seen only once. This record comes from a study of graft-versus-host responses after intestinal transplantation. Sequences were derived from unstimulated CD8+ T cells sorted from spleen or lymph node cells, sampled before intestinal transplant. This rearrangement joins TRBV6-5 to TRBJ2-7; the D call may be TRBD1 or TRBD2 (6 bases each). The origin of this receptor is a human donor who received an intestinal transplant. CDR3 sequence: CASSEGGPSFEQYF. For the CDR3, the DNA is TGTGCCAGCAGTGAGGGGGGACCCTCCTTCGAGCAGTACTTC.